This TCR beta chain was recorded in a study of blood T cell repertoires in COVID-19. On the study more broadly: From T cells, B-cell-depleted T cells, or PBMCs came the material, which was cDNA or gDNA.

Per the authors' pipeline: Estimation of nucleated cell counts relied on the amplification of reference gene primers. Some clones are missing from TCRdb's copy, which holds only in-frame ones; the method was immunoSEQ multiplex PCR. D and trimming come from the DNA, and the V and J calls and clone size come from that table. The data hold about 170,000 clones, with approximately 90% observed a single time. Unmatched junction bases numbered 9, after V lost 2 bases and J lost 1 base. Germline CDR1 reads SGHVS; CDR2 reads FQNEAQ. This CDR3 spans 18 amino acids. The TCR comes from a man younger than 35 with COVID-19, enrolled during active disease. The source material was peripheral blood. The chain recombines TRBV7-8 with TRBJ2-1; 9 bases are a match to TRBD2. The CDR3 loop reads CASSLPREGPRSYNEQFF. The CDR3, as DNA: TGTGCCAGCAGCTTACCGCGGGAGGGCCCTAGGTCCTACAATGAGCAGTTCTTC. Complete variable domain (other parts from reference TRBV7-8 and TRBJ2-1): GAGVSQSPRYKVAKRGQDVALRCDPISGHVSLFWYQQALGQGPEFLTYFQNEAQLDKSGLPSDRFFAERPEGSVSTLKIQRTQQEDSAVYLCASSLPREGPRSYNEQFFGPGTRLTVL.